The 31 T cell receptor beta chains below come from one sample, sequenced in a study of CD8+CD57+ T cells in acquired aplastic anemia. Genomic DNA templated the TCR beta VDJ and CDR3 profiling. MiXCR, applied by TCRdb to the reads, yields one record per CDR3 protein. The data contain about 150,000 distinct CDR3 sequences, 40% to 65% of them seen just once; the ten biggest clones take up approximately 12%. Patients chosen for sequencing had shown CD8+CD57+ cell expansion by flow cytometry. Input material: sorted CD4+, CD8+, or CD8+CD57+ T cells (not recorded which) from PBMCs. These receptors all stem from a human donor with aplastic anemia.

This clonotype was counted ten times or more. The rearrangement uses TRBV7-8 and TRBJ1-6; 7 bases align to TRBD1. CDR3 length: 16 amino acids. V shed 4 bases, J shed 3 bases, and the junction held 6 bases outside the gene matches. The germline CDR1 and CDR2 sequences are SGHVS and FQNEAQ. The CDR3 is CASSSQGQLYNSPLHF. In DNA, the CDR3 is TGTGCCAGCAGCTCGCAGGGACAGCTCTATAATTCACCCCTCCACTTT.

This clonotype is a singleton in its sample. V and J are TRBV15 and TRBJ1-1; 8 nucleotides align to TRBD1. After removal of 3 bases from V and 5 bases from J, the junction contained 8 bases not matched to a gene. The CDR3 totals 15 residues. Germline V gene data show CDR1 as LNHNV and CDR2 as YYDKDF (reference sequence). The chain's CDR3 is CATSRDGTGVTEAFF. The CDR3 DNA reads as TGTGCCACCAGCAGGGACGGGACAGGAGTAACTGAAGCTTTCTTT.

The sample holds many counts of this clonotype. The chain's CDR3 is CASSFGQNQETQYF. The CDR3, as DNA: TGTGCCAGCAGCTTCGGACAAAACCAAGAGACCCAGTACTTC. The chain recombines TRBV11-2 with TRBJ2-5; the D gene is possibly TRBD1 (5 bases). The CDR3 covers 14 residues. CDR1 is SGHAT, CDR2 FQNNGV, per germline. V lost 3 bases to trimming and J lost 0 bases, with 8 bases between them.

J is TRBJ1-6 and V is TRBV4-2, with D perhaps matching TRBD1 (5 bases). The length of the CDR3 is 13 residues. V was trimmed by 4 bases and J by 8 bases, leaving 9 bases between them. CDR1 and CDR2 (germline): LGHNA, YNFKEQ. The CDR3 DNA follows: TGTGCCAGCAGCCGCGACAGTTATTCACCCCTCCACTTT. As protein: CASSRDSYSPLHF.

This clonotype was seen many times. The chain recombines TRBV19 with TRBJ1-2; D may be TRBD1 (6 bases). Germline values: CDR1 LNHDA, CDR2 SQIVND (reference sequence). Trimming stripped 6 bases from V and 0 bases from J, with 14 bases between. The CDR3 runs 15 residues. The CDR3 is CASSGAGATNYGYTF. The CDR3 bases are TGTGCCAGTAGCGGGGCGGGGGCGACTAACTATGGCTACACCTTC.

This clonotype has just a few counts. A much larger clone differs from this one at a single base, so this may be a read error. This chain joins TRBV2 and TRBJ1-1; perhaps TRBD1 as D (6 bases). Trimming took 8 bases from V and 3 from J, leaving 13 bases between them. Germline V gene data show CDR1 as SNHLY and CDR2 as FYNNEI. The CDR3 is 13 residues long. This CDR3 is CASSGQPDTEAFF. In DNA form, the CDR3 reads TGTGCCAGCTCGGGACAACCGGACACTGAAGCTTTCTTT.

The gene calls are TRBV10-3 and TRBJ1-1, with TRBD1 as a possible D gene (6 bases). Per the germline V gene, CDR1 is ENHRY and CDR2 is SYGVKD. V was clipped by 2 bases and J by 0 bases, with 16 bases between them. The CDR3 sequence is 17 residues long. The CDR3 here is CAISEKGGWPMNTEAFF. The CDR3 nucleotides are TGTGCCATCAGTGAGAAGGGGGGATGGCCCATGAACACTGAAGCTTTCTTT.

The chain links TRBV7-3 to TRBJ2-7, with 7 bases fitting TRBD2. This CDR3 has 15 amino acids. CDR1 and CDR2 (germline): SGHTA, FQGTGA. The V gene end was trimmed by 5 bases and the J gene end by 4 bases; junction bases not matched to a gene: 11. DNA for the CDR3: TGTGCCAGCAGCCCTCAAGACGGGGGGAGGTACGAGCAGTACTTC. Translating it yields CASSPQDGGRYEQYF.

This clonotype has a count of ten or more. The chain joins TRBV7-9 to TRBJ2-1; a weak D match, TRBD2 (5 bases). V gave up 2 bases and J gave up 6 bases, with 14 bases separating them. The CDR3 is made up of 15 amino acids. The germline V gene encodes CDR1 SEHNR and CDR2 FQNEAQ (reference sequence). CDR3 residues: CASSLFPLGLNEQFF. The CDR3 nucleotides are TGTGCCAGCAGCTTATTCCCCCTCGGACTCAATGAGCAGTTCTTC.

This clonotype was picked up a small number of times. V gene TRBV12-5 combines with J gene TRBJ2-1, with D tentatively TRBD1 or TRBD2 (7 bases each). Germline assignment: CDR1 LGHNT and CDR2 FRNRAP. V was shortened by 6 bases and J by 2 bases, with 14 bases between the two germline ends. The CDR3 has 15 amino acids. The CDR3 DNA reads TGTGCTAGTGGCGAGGGGGCGGGGGCCTACAATGAGCAGTTCTTC. Translating gives CASGEGAGAYNEQFF.

This chain joins TRBV6-4 and TRBJ2-2, with TRBD2 identical over 12 bases. Germline V gene lookup returns CDR1 MRHNA and CDR2 SNTAGT. This CDR3 comprises 16 residues. V was clipped by 5 bases and J by 4 bases; unmatched bases: 5. CDR3 sequence reads: CASSRTSGTPTGELFF. The CDR3 bases are TGTGCCAGCAGTCGGACTAGCGGGACCCCCACCGGGGAGCTGTTTTTT.

This chain links TRBV25-1 with TRBJ2-7; perhaps TRBD2 as D (5 bases). This CDR3 spans 14 amino acids. Germline V gene lookup returns CDR1 MGHDK and CDR2 SYGVNS. Trimming took 8 bases from V and 0 from J, leaving 14 bases between them. Here the CDR3 reads CASLGPGSSYEQYF. As DNA, the CDR3 is TGTGCCAGCTTAGGACCGGGATCCTCCTACGAGCAGTACTTC.

The sample holds a few counts of this clonotype. The genes are TRBV27 and TRBJ1-1, with 7 bases fitting TRBD1. Germline V gene data show CDR1 as MNHEY and CDR2 as SMNVEV (reference sequence). The length of the CDR3 is 13 residues. Germline trimming cut 6 bases from V and 5 bases from J; bases unmatched to any gene: 6. This chain's CDR3 is CASRNTGETEAFF. CDR3 DNA: TGTGCCAGCAGGAATACAGGGGAAACTGAAGCTTTCTTT.

This clonotype was recorded a few times. J is TRBJ2-5 and V is TRBV19; TRBD2 aligns across 7 bases. The germline CDR1 and CDR2 sequences are LNHDA and SQIVND (reference sequence). Trimming at V came to 6 bases and at J to 3 bases, leaving 4 bases not matched to a gene. The length of the CDR3 is 13 residues. CDR3 DNA sequence: TGTGCCAGTAGGCCCCGGGGGGAAGAGACCCAGTACTTC. Its translation is CASRPRGEETQYF. Together with reference TRBV19 and TRBJ2-5, the CDR3 gives the full variable domain: DGGITQSPKYLFRKEGQNVTLSCEQNLNHDAMYWYRQDPGQGLRLIYYSQIVNDFQKGDIAEGYSVSREKKESFPLTVTSAQKNPTAFYLCASRPRGEETQYFGPGTRLLVL.

V usage is TRBV15 and J usage is TRBJ1-5; TRBD1 might be the D (5 bases). The CDR3 runs 15 residues. In germline, CDR1 is LNHNV, CDR2 YYDKDF (reference sequence). Trimming took 1 base from V and 6 from J, leaving 13 bases between them. The CDR3 bases are TGTGCCACCAGCAGAGGCACGGGACCGCCTCAGCCCCAGCATTTT. It encodes CATSRGTGPPQPQHF.

The sample holds many counts of this clonotype. The genes are TRBV27 and TRBJ1-5; TRBD1 is a possible D gene (5 bases). V lost 6 bases and J lost 5, with 14 bases in between. Germline V CDR1 and CDR2: MNHEY, SMNVEV (reference sequence). CDR3 length equals 14 residues. CDR3 residues: CASRGTGVDQPQHF. DNA for the CDR3: TGTGCCAGCAGGGGAACGGGGGTAGATCAGCCCCAGCATTTT.

The chain uses TRBV7-9 and TRBJ1-1; maybe TRBD1 (5 bases). The CDR3 has 15 amino acids. The germline V gene has CDR1 SEHNR and CDR2 FQNEAQ (reference sequence). Trimming left V 4 bases short and J 0 bases short, with 12 bases between. The CDR3 spells CASSSPRQMNTEAFF. The CDR3, as DNA: TGTGCCAGCAGCTCCCCAAGACAGATGAACACTGAAGCTTTCTTT.

As to this clonotype: Germline and junction disagree at one end, which may indicate a read error. V gene TRBV19 combines with J gene TRBJ2-7; D is possibly TRBD1 (5 bases). From germline, CDR1 is LNHDA and CDR2 SQIVND (reference sequence). The CDR3 spans 13 residues. The CDR3 loop reads CASSMSGTYEQYF. Written as DNA, the CDR3 is TGTGCCAGCAGTATGTCAGGGACCTACGAGCAGTACTTC.

This clonotype was picked up many times. This sequence joins TRBV12-3 or TRBV12-4 and TRBJ2-3; D might be TRBD1 (6 bases). The length of the CDR3 is 14 residues. V dropped 1 base and J dropped 8 bases, with 13 bases sitting between them. The CDR3 reads CASSLEQGGSTQYF. Here the CDR3 DNA reads TGTGCCAGCAGTTTAGAACAGGGTGGGAGTACGCAGTATTTT.

This clonotype was counted at least ten times. The V call is TRBV9, the J call TRBJ2-2; 7 nucleotides agree with TRBD2. The CDR3 runs 16 residues. V was pared by 1 base and J by 5 bases, with 8 bases of the junction left unmatched. CDR1 SGDLS and CDR2 YYNGEE come from the germline V gene. In DNA, the CDR3 is TGTGCCAGCAGCGTATCCGGACTAGTTTTAACCGGGGAGCTGTTTTTT. Translated: CASSVSGLVLTGELFF.

The V gene is TRBV29-1, the J gene TRBJ1-1, with D perhaps TRBD1 (6 bases). Trimming stripped 5 bases from V and 2 bases from J, with 15 bases between. The CDR3 consists of 14 residues. From germline, CDR1 is SQVTM and CDR2 ANQGSEA. The CDR3 loop reads CSVSQQGFNTEAFF. The CDR3 nucleotides are TGCAGCGTTTCACAACAGGGCTTTAACACTGAAGCTTTCTTT.

This clonotype appeared a few times. The genes are TRBV2 and TRBJ1-4; D gene uncertain. Trimming pared 7 bases from V and 4 bases from J, leaving 10 bases between. This CDR3 region has 13 residues. CDR1 is SNHLY, CDR2 FYNNEI, per germline. CDR3 loop: CASIRNLNEKLFF. The CDR3 bases are TGTGCCAGCATCAGGAACCTTAATGAAAAACTGTTTTTT.

This clonotype occurred many times. The CDR3 loop reads CSVVTGPYGYTF. In nucleotides, the CDR3 is TGCAGCGTGGTGACAGGCCCCTATGGCTACACCTTC. V gene TRBV29-1 combines with J gene TRBJ1-2; tentatively, D is TRBD1 (6 bases). CDR1 is SQVTM, CDR2 ANQGSEA, per germline. Trimming pared 6 bases from V and 4 bases from J, leaving 12 bases between. CDR3 length equals 12 residues.

CDR3 DNA sequence: TGTGCCAGCAGCTTAGGGATGGGTAACACCGGGGAGCTGTTTTTT. It translates to CASSLGMGNTGELFF. The chain joins TRBV7-6 to TRBJ2-2, with D unresolved. Trimming took 1 base from V and 2 from J, leaving 8 bases between them. The germline gives CDR1 SGHVS, CDR2 FNYEAQ. This CDR3 comprises 15 residues.

Many counts were recorded for this clonotype. CDR3 sequence (DNA): TGCAGCGTTGAAGGGGCTAGCGGGGGGTCCTACAATGAGCAGTTCTTC. Amino acids: CSVEGASGGSYNEQFF. The V and J genes are TRBV29-1 and TRBJ2-1, with 11 bases that match TRBD2. Losses at the gene ends were 1 base for V and 1 base for J; bases not matched to a gene: 3. This CDR3 contains 16 residues. Per germline, CDR1 SQVTM and CDR2 ANQGSEA.

A word on this clonotype: This may come from a read error, since a much larger clone is one base off. The rearrangement uses TRBV11-1 and TRBJ1-2; TRBD1 might be the D (5 bases). This CDR3 spans 16 amino acids. Germline V CDR1 and CDR2: SGHAT, FQDESV (reference sequence). V dropped 5 bases and J dropped 5 bases, with 21 bases sitting between them. DNA of the CDR3: TGTGCCAGCAGCCGTGGGAGGGGCTTGGACTTATATGGCTACACCTTC. This encodes CASSRGRGLDLYGYTF.

This sequence joins TRBV20-1 and TRBJ1-2, with D hard to call. In germline, CDR1 is DFQATT, CDR2 SNEGSKA (reference sequence). Trimming left V 3 bases short and J 1 base short, with 15 bases between. The CDR3 sequence is 15 residues long. The CDR3, as DNA: TGCAGTGCTAGTCAAGTCGGAGGTTATAACTATGGCTACACCTTC. Protein: CSASQVGGYNYGYTF.

The chain couples TRBV25-1 to TRBJ1-1, with 8 bases matching TRBD1. V trimming: 3 bases; J trimming: 1 base; junction bases outside the gene matches: 13. The CDR3 is 18 residues long. CDR1 and CDR2 (germline): MGHDK, SYGVNS. CDR3 DNA sequence: TGTGCCAGCAGTGACCGAACCAGGGGGCTAGGGGGGAACACTGAAGCTTTCTTT. This encodes CASSDRTRGLGGNTEAFF.

The chain joins TRBV20-1 to TRBJ2-7; 8 bases line up with TRBD1. The CDR3 spans 15 residues. Unmatched junction bases numbered 12, after V lost 5 bases and J lost 3 bases. Germline lookup yields CDR1 DFQATT and CDR2 SNEGSKA (reference sequence). CDR3 in DNA: TGCAGTGCTCGGAGGACAGGGCCGAGGTACTACGAGCAGTACTTC. Translation: CSARRTGPRYYEQYF.

J is TRBJ1-1 and V is TRBV19; a possible D gene is TRBD1 (6 bases). The CDR3 consists of 11 residues. Germline assignment: CDR1 LNHDA and CDR2 SQIVND (reference sequence). V gave up 7 bases and J gave up 10 bases, with 13 bases separating them. CDR3 loop: CASKTGYRAFF. DNA for the CDR3: TGTGCCAGTAAAACAGGGTATAGAGCTTTCTTT.

The gene calls are TRBV6-1 and TRBJ2-7, with 7 bases aligning to TRBD1. The J segment lost 2 bases and the V segment lost 7 bases, leaving 5 bases of the junction unmatched. Germline loops: CDR1 MNHNS, CDR2 SASEGT. The CDR3 spans 13 residues. In DNA, the CDR3 is TGTGCCAGCACCAGGGACAGTACCTACGAGCAGTACTTC. As protein: CASTRDSTYEQYF.